The sequence of this T cell receptor beta chain was determined in a study of shared clonotypes between healthy human individuals (dated by TCRdb to about 2020). The study in broad terms: The cohort comprised two women and a few men aged 18 to 49 years. For each donor, CD4 naive and CD4 memory were each given three plates, CD8 naive was given two plates, and CD8 memory was given one plate. To estimate repertoire size and how much clonotype sharing occurs between individuals, the study deeply sequenced the blood TCR repertoires of five healthy adults. To increase sequencing depth and limit assay-specific biases, TCR repertoire library preparation and sequencing were carried out by different laboratories using diverse techniques. Between about 0.94 and 8.9 billion PBMCs per donor were obtained by leukapheresis.

Using the deep immunoSEQ assay, multiplex PCR amplified TCR CDR3 regions from genomic DNA. Genomic DNA extracted from each cell subset was distributed evenly over all wells of several immunoSEQ 96-well plates, and each plate served as one replicate. For sorted subsets, approximately 200 ng of genomic DNA, equivalent to tens of thousands of T cell genomes, went into each replicate PCR. Purified libraries were measured with a Qubit 3.0 fluorometer, size-checked on a Bioanalyzer 2100, and measured again with the KAPA Library Quantification kit. Every immunoSEQ 96-well plate was sequenced on a dedicated single-read 150-cycle Illumina NextSeq 550 flow cell. From the authors' description of their analysis: Because only junctional sequences without quality scores were contained in the immunoSEQ output, filtering matching that applied to full-length reads could not be performed. Sequences were annotated with PyIR, a Python wrapper for IgBLAST v1.9, using IMGT germline references to assign V/J genes and CDR3. Any read was removed if the V/J assignment was weak (E-value above 1e-6), the CDR3 was missing, or the read contained stop codons, out-of-frame junctions, or ambiguous translated residues. V3J clonotypes were defined by identical inferred V gene, J gene, and CDR3 amino acid sequence. The percentage overlap between two repertoires was calculated by dividing the number of shared unique clonotypes by the size of the smaller repertoire. Repertoire richness was assessed with RTK rarefaction, the Chao1 estimator, and Recon v2.1 estimates of unobserved clonotypes. Generation probabilities were computed with OLGA for all TCRbeta clonotypes obtained by the gDNA method from several donors. Entries here come from immuneACCESS through TCRdb and include only in-frame sequences with V and J called. Some clones fail to appear in such tables; in the studies checked, an unresolved V gene covers under half of the shortfall, and the cause of the remainder is unknown. V and J calls and clone size are those listed in that table; D and trimming were worked out from the DNA. Recorded for this sample are roughly 700,000 clones; approximately 74% of them occurred a single time. The ten largest clones represent less than 2% of the sample.

The CDR3 holds 14 amino acids from the cysteine to the phenylalanine. CDR3 DNA is the only sequence kept; it has 42 bases, read in frame from the first base. According to the germline V gene, CDR1 reads KGHSH and CDR2 reads LQKENI. V loses 1 base of germline sequence and J loses 4 bases, and the interval between the two ends is 10 bases. Comments on this clone: What this receptor recognizes is not known. No base-level quality is on record; no much larger clone is a single base apart.

The donors were healthy, HIV-negative adults who had no recently reported acute infections or vaccinations. All donors were Caucasian adults living in Nashville, Tennessee, USA. Magnetic negative selection was used to enrich CD4+ T cells, after which naive cells were positively selected on CD45RA and the negative fraction became the memory subset. Blood was obtained by leukapheresis, after which PBMCs were separated by Ficoll-Histopaque density gradient centrifugation and cryopreserved in liquid nitrogen vapor phase. Purity and quantity of every magnetically sorted T cell population were checked by analytical flow cytometry. From each sorted fraction, genomic DNA was isolated and quantified by UV absorbance on a Nanodrop 2000c. Study-level results and caveats: Because the study included a small number of donors, the genetic and exposure-history diversity represented was limited. Estimated clonotype richness was generally larger for naive than for memory subsets. Compared with non-shared clonotypes, the clonotypes found in all four sorted-subset donors had higher generation probabilities. Rarefaction of sorted-subset datasets indicated incomplete sequencing despite the large sequencing depth. Pairwise subsampling indicated that sequencing depth was expected to affect the degree of clonotype sharing among donors. About 5% of naive CD4, 3.5% of naive CD8, 2% to 2.5% of memory CD4, and about 0.4% of memory CD8 clonotypes were shared across several donors. Sampling was limited to blood, and TCR repertoires in tissue likely differ from TCR repertoires in blood.

Recombination joined TRBV18 with TRBJ1-1, with no confidently assigned D gene. The sequence derives from a woman aged 30 to 39 in good health. The sample consisted of memory CD4+ T cells sorted from blood. This specimen's cell subset or site label, interpreted: CD45RA-negative fraction. The CDR3 corresponds to CASSPHRDSTEAFF. The bases read TGTGCCAGCTCACCACATAGGGATAGCACTGAAGCTTTCTTT.